This TCR beta chain was retrieved from a study of Ad26.COV2.S vaccination and SARS-CoV-2 variants. Profiling relied on immunoSEQ multiplex PCR, and the TCRdb table lists in-frame clones only, not all of them. The repertoire consists of around 270,000 clones, with around nine tenths occurring once and the leading ten covering under 3%. The treatment was: about 20 received Ad26.COV2.S at low or high dose, single or two shots; 5 received placebo; per-sample allocation not given. Samples came from day 63 after the first vaccine or placebo injection. Trimming took 6 bases from V and 6 from J, leaving 11 bases between them. Germline CDR1 and CDR2: SGHAT and FQNNGV. This CDR3 has 12 amino acids.

The TCR comes from a person between 18 and 65 years old who received the Ad26.COV2.S COVID-19 vaccine or a placebo. This specimen consisted of peripheral blood, obtained in a trial of Ad26.COV2.S vaccine versus placebo. The J gene is TRBJ1-1, the V gene TRBV11-2, with no clear D. The DNA of the CDR3 is TGTGCCAGCAGGAGAATTCTGGCTGAAGCTTTCTTT. This sequence encodes CASRRILAEAFF.